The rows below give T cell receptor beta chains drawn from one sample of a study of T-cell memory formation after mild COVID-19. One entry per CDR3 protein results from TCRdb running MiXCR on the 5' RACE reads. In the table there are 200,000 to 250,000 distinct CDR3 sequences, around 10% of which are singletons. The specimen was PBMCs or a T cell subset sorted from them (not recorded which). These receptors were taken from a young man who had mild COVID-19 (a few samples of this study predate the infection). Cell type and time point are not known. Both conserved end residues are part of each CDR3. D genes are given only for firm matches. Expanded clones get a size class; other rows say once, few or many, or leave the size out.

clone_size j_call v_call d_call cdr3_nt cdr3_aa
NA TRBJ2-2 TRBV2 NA TGTGCCAGCACCTTAACTACCGGGGAGCTGTTTTTT CASTLTTGELFF
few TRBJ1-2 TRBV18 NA TGTGCCAGCTCACCACCGGTTTCGAGAAACTATGGCTACACCTTC CASSPPVSRNYGYTF
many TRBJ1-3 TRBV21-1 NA TGTGCCAGCAGCAAGGGACATTACGGAAACACCATATATTTT CASSKGHYGNTIYF
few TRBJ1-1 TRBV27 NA TGTGCCAGCAGTTACCTCTCCAGTTCAGGCACTGAAGCTTTCTTT CASSYLSSSGTEAFF
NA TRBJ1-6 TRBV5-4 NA TGTGCCAGCAGCTTGGTCGGGATTAGAAGCTCCTATAATTCACCCCTCCACTTT CASSLVGIRSSYNSPLHF
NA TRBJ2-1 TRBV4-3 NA TGCGCCAGCAGCCAAACTATGGGTGAGCAGTTCTTC CASSQTMGEQFF
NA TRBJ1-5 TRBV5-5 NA TGTGCCAGCAGCCCTATAAAGACAGGCCCCCTATATCAGCCCCAGCATTTT CASSPIKTGPLYQPQHF
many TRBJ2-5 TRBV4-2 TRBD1 TGTGCCAGCAGCCAAGTAACGGGACAGGGGATTTCGGAGACCCAGTACTTC CASSQVTGQGISETQYF
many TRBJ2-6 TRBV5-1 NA TGCGCCAGCAGCTTGGAAGGGGGTAGGGCCAACGTCCTGACTTTC CASSLEGGRANVLTF
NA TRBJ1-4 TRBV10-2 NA TGCGCCAGCAGTGGAGTTGGGGGTAGGGAAAAACTGTTTTTT CASSGVGGREKLFF
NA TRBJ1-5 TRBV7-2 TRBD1 TGTGCCAGCAGCTTGGGACAGGGGACCAATCAGCCCCAGCATTTT CASSLGQGTNQPQHF
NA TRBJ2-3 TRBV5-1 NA TGCGCCAGCAGCTGGCTGGGCACAGATACGCAGTATTTT CASSWLGTDTQYF
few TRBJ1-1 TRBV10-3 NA TGTGCCATACAGTCCCTCCGGGCGGGGGGTGAAGCTTTCTTT CAIQSLRAGGEAFF
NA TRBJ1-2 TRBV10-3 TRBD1 TGTGCCATCAGAACAGGGGATGGAGTCCATGGCTACACCTTC CAIRTGDGVHGYTF
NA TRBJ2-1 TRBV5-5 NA TGTGCCAGCGCCGTGGAAGGGAGATACAATGAGCAGTTCTTC CASAVEGRYNEQFF
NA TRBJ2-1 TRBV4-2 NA TGTGCCAGCAGCGCTCAGGGGGGGCCCGTGGATGAGCAGTTCTTC CASSAQGGPVDEQFF
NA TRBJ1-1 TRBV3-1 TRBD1 TGTGCCAGCAGCCAAGAAGGGGGCGCGATCTTGGCCACTGAAGCTTTCTTT CASSQEGGAILATEAFF
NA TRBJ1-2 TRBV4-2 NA TGTGCCAGCAGCCAAGACCCGGAGGCAGCCCCCGGCTACACCTTC CASSQDPEAAPGYTF
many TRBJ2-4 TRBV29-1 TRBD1 TGCAGCGTTGTTGCCCGGGACAGCAAAAACATTCAGTACTTC CSVVARDSKNIQYF
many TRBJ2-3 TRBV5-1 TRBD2 TGCGCCAGCAGCTTTAGCGGGGGGGCCGGCGCAGATACGCAGTATTTT CASSFSGGAGADTQYF
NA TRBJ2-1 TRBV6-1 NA TGTGCCAGCAGGTACCTGGGGCAGGTCCACAATGAGCAGTTCTTC CASRYLGQVHNEQFF
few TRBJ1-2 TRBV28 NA TGTGCCAGCAGTTTGGCCGGATACTATGGCTACACCTTC CASSLAGYYGYTF
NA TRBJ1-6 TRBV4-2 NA TGTGCCAGCAGCGAGGACGACGGGGATAATTCACCCCTCCACTTT CASSEDDGDNSPLHF
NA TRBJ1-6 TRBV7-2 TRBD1 TGTGCCAGCAGCCCCGGACAGGATTCACCCCTCCACTTT CASSPGQDSPLHF
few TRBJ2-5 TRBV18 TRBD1 TGTGCCAGCTCATCCAACAGGGGCCCAGAGACCCAGTACTTC CASSSNRGPETQYF
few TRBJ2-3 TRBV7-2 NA TGTGCCAGCAGCTTAGTGGGCGACGTGCAGCGGACGCAGTATTTT CASSLVGDVQRTQYF
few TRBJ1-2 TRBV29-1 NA TGCAGCGTTGAGCGGGTAGCCCCACATGGCTACACCTTC CSVERVAPHGYTF
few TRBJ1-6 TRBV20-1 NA TGCAGTGCGGAGGGAGCCCTCAATTCACCCCTCCACTTT CSAEGALNSPLHF
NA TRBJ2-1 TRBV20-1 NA TGCAGTGCTAGAAAGAGCGGACCCTCCTACAATGAGCAGTTCTTC CSARKSGPSYNEQFF
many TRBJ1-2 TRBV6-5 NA TGTGCCAGCAGTTACTCGTCTAACTATGGCTACACCTTC CASSYSSNYGYTF
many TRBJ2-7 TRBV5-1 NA TGCGCCAGCAGCATCAACCTTTCCTACGAGCAGTACTTC CASSINLSYEQYF
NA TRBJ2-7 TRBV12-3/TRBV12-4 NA TGTGCCAGCAGTTTAAGGATAGGGAGTGACGAGCAGTACTTC CASSLRIGSDEQYF
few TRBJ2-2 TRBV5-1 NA TGCGCCAGCAATTTCGGGCCTAAAGGACTGGGGACCGGGGAGCTGTTTTTT CASNFGPKGLGTGELFF
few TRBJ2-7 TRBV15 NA TGTGCCACCAGCAGAGTGGCCCTCAGCTCCTACGAGCAGTACTTC CATSRVALSSYEQYF
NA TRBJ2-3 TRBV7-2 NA TGTGCCAGCGCGGACAGCACAGATACGCAGTATTTT CASADSTDTQYF